These T cell receptor beta chains were read from a single sample in a study of blood T cells in healthy people across ages. A single record per CDR3 protein comes from TCRdb applying MiXCR to the 5' RACE reads. The repertoire holds about 1.6 million distinct CDR3 sequences, with roughly 30% as singletons. The specimen sequenced was blood. The source is a woman aged 25-40 years in good health. Each CDR3 is given with its conserved first and last residue. A D gene is named only where the DNA matches it firmly. Clone size, where shown, is once, few, many, or a class for clones that have expanded.

clone size	D gene	V gene	J gene	CDR3 protein	CDR3 DNA
few	NA	TRBV4-1	TRBJ2-1	CASSQTPRQGLTPYNERFF	TGCGCCAGCAGCCAAACCCCTAGGCAGGGCCTAACCCCTTACAATGAGCGGTTCTTC
NA	NA	TRBV7-9	TRBJ1-2	CASSLASTTADYGYTF	TGTGCCAGCAGCTTAGCTTCTACAACGGCAGACTATGGCTACACCTTC
NA	NA	TRBV9	TRBJ1-1	CAGSMDSHTEAFF	TGTGCCGGTTCAATGGACAGCCACACTGAAGCTTTCTTT
few	TRBD2	TRBV13	TRBJ2-3	CASSTLAAGDTQYF	TGTGCCAGCAGCACACTAGCGGCGGGGGATACGCAGTATTTT
NA	TRBD2	TRBV4-2	TRBJ2-2	CASSRTSGRRTGELFF	TGTGCCAGCAGCCGGACTAGCGGGAGGCGCACCGGGGAGCTGTTTTTT
NA	NA	TRBV20-1	TRBJ2-5	CSARGGGPGETQYF	TGCAGTGCTAGAGGAGGGGGGCCCGGAGAGACCCAGTACTTC
NA	NA	TRBV7-9	TRBJ1-2	CASSSNRGTTGDGYTF	TGTGCCAGCAGCTCAAATAGGGGAACGACGGGAGATGGCTACACCTTC
NA	NA	TRBV5-1	TRBJ2-1	CASSPGYTYNEQFF	TGCGCCAGCAGCCCCGGATATACTTACAATGAGCAGTTCTTC
NA	NA	TRBV5-6	TRBJ1-1	CASSLQDSTEAFF	TGTGCCAGCAGCTTGCAGGACAGCACTGAAGCTTTCTTT
NA	NA	TRBV27	TRBJ2-5	CASSPRAPETQYF	TGTGCCAGCAGTCCCCGGGCGCCAGAGACCCAGTACTTC
many	NA	TRBV9	TRBJ2-1	CASSVSDYNEQFF	TGTGCCAGCAGCGTATCGGATTACAATGAGCAGTTCTTC
NA	NA	TRBV20-1	TRBJ1-5	CSATPREFGGRAYNQPQHF	TGCAGTGCCACCCCGAGGGAGTTTGGGGGCAGGGCATACAATCAGCCCCAGCATTTT
many	NA	TRBV29-1	TRBJ2-3	CSVPTSALADTQYF	TGCAGCGTACCTACCTCGGCGCTGGCAGATACGCAGTATTTT
NA	TRBD1	TRBV7-9	TRBJ1-1	CASRPRETGGEAFF	TGTGCCAGCAGACCGCGAGAAACAGGGGGTGAAGCTTTCTTT
NA	NA	TRBV10-3	TRBJ2-1	CAISESPQGYNEQFF	TGTGCCATCAGTGAGTCGCCGCAGGGGTACAATGAGCAGTTCTTC
NA	NA	TRBV5-1	TRBJ2-3	CTSSPPGGVTDTQYF	TGCACCAGCAGCCCCCCTGGCGGGGTCACAGATACGCAGTATTTT
NA	NA	TRBV28	TRBJ2-4	CASSFLPQGREQYF	TGTGCCAGCAGTTTCCTCCCACAGGGGCGGGAGCAGTACTTC
many	NA	TRBV29-1	TRBJ2-5	CSVVPRYQETQYF	TGCAGCGTTGTCCCCAGGTACCAAGAGACCCAGTACTTC
NA	NA	TRBV2	TRBJ2-7	CASSAGQSPSYEQYF	TGTGCCAGCTCCGCGGGACAGTCTCCTTCCTACGAGCAGTACTTC
NA	NA	TRBV14	TRBJ1-4	CASSQVGSGGKLYF	TGTGCCAGCAGCCAAGTGGGGTCAGGCGGGAAACTGTATTTT
NA	NA	TRBV28	TRBJ1-2	CASSLGSGGDGYTF	TGTGCCAGCAGTTTAGGATCCGGGGGAGATGGCTACACCTTC
few	NA	TRBV20-1	TRBJ1-6	CSARDHFRDGGISPLHF	TGCAGTGCTAGAGATCACTTCCGGGACGGAGGGATTTCACCCCTCCACTTT
NA	TRBD2	TRBV7-8	TRBJ2-3	CASSLVGLAGTDTQYF	TGTGCCAGCAGCTTAGTAGGACTAGCGGGCACAGATACGCAGTATTTT
few	NA	TRBV9	TRBJ2-1	CASSVNSNEQFF	TGTGCCAGCAGCGTGAATAGTAATGAGCAGTTCTTC
many	NA	TRBV10-3	TRBJ2-3	CATRDRSGMTKMIVENTQYF	TGTGCCACACGGGATAGGAGCGGTATGACAAAAATGATTGTGGAAAATACGCAGTATTTT
NA	NA	TRBV7-6	TRBJ2-7	CASSLDSSGEYEQYF	TGTGCCAGCAGCTTAGATTCTTCAGGGGAATACGAGCAGTACTTC
NA	TRBD1	TRBV6-6	TRBJ2-7	CATQLGQGSYEQYF	TGTGCCACGCAACTGGGACAGGGCTCCTACGAGCAGTACTTC
few	TRBD1	TRBV7-6	TRBJ2-7	CAGSLAVQGAYEQYF	TGTGCCGGCAGCTTAGCCGTCCAGGGGGCCTACGAGCAGTACTTC
NA	NA	TRBV11-1	TRBJ1-1	CASSPTGNANTEAFF	TGTGCCAGCAGCCCCACAGGGAACGCGAACACTGAAGCTTTCTTT
NA	NA	TRBV6-1	TRBJ2-5	CASHSNTGLRETQYF	TGTGCCAGCCACTCCAATACAGGGTTGAGGGAGACCCAGTACTTC
NA	NA	TRBV20-1	TRBJ2-7	CSARSHIEGGYEQYF	TGCAGTGCTAGATCACATATCGAGGGGGGCTACGAGCAGTACTTC
few	NA	TRBV7-2	TRBJ2-1	CASSLALAGPSYNEQFF	TGTGCCAGCAGCTTAGCGCTGGCGGGCCCATCCTACAATGAGCAGTTCTTC
NA	NA	TRBV5-1	TRBJ1-1	CASSLGTGGEVGTEAFF	TGCGCCAGCAGCTTAGGTACGGGGGGCGAGGTAGGGACTGAAGCTTTCTTT
NA	TRBD2	TRBV7-2	TRBJ2-7	CASSFSGYSYEQYF	TGTGCCAGCAGCTTTAGCGGGTACTCCTACGAGCAGTACTTC
few	NA	TRBV6-1	TRBJ2-7	CASTFLQGPFEQYF	TGTGCCAGCACGTTCCTCCAGGGCCCTTTCGAGCAGTACTTC
NA	TRBD2	TRBV7-9	TRBJ2-7	CSSSPRLAENNEQYF	TGTTCCAGCAGCCCAAGACTAGCGGAAAACAATGAGCAGTACTTC
few	TRBD1	TRBV20-1	TRBJ2-3	CSARDRVLTDTQYF	TGCAGTGCTCGGGACAGGGTTCTCACAGATACGCAGTATTTT
NA	NA	TRBV28	TRBJ2-1	CASKEVYNEQFF	TGTGCCAGCAAGGAAGTCTACAATGAGCAGTTCTTC
few	NA	TRBV6-1	TRBJ2-3	CASSVYWGPDTDTQYF	TGTGCCAGCAGTGTTTACTGGGGACCCGACACAGATACGCAGTATTTT
many	TRBD2	TRBV4-1	TRBJ2-7	CASSQSGEGPYEQYF	TGCGCCAGCAGCCAAAGCGGGGAGGGCCCCTACGAGCAGTACTTC
few	TRBD2	TRBV3-1	TRBJ2-2	CASSQGTGTRNTGELFF	TGTGCCAGCAGCCAGGGAACCGGGACTAGGAACACCGGGGAGCTGTTTTTT
few	TRBD1	TRBV5-1	TRBJ1-1	CASSYDRGDAEAFF	TGCGCCAGCAGCTATGACAGGGGGGATGCTGAAGCTTTCTTT
NA	TRBD1	TRBV20-1	TRBJ2-1	CSARDRTGEFSYNEQFF	TGCAGTGCTAGAGATCGGACAGGGGAATTCTCCTACAATGAGCAGTTCTTC
few	NA	TRBV2	TRBJ2-4	CASSRDLKNIQYF	TGTGCCAGCAGCCGGGACTTAAAAAACATTCAGTACTTC
NA	TRBD1	TRBV29-1	TRBJ1-6	CSQTLGDRGNSPLHF	TGCAGCCAAACTCTTGGGGACAGGGGAAATTCACCCCTCCACTTT
NA	NA	TRBV5-4	TRBJ2-7	CASGTDKPYEQYF	TGTGCCAGCGGGACGGACAAGCCGTACGAGCAGTACTTC
few	TRBD2	TRBV7-2	TRBJ2-1	CASRRGRGNEQFF	TGTGCCAGCAGACGAGGGCGGGGGAATGAGCAGTTCTTC
NA	NA	TRBV21-1	TRBJ2-1	CASIWGVAGKISYNEQFF	TGTGCCAGCATCTGGGGGGTAGCGGGTAAAATATCCTACAATGAGCAGTTCTTC
few	NA	TRBV5-1	TRBJ2-3	CASSWTEQWGTDTQYF	TGCGCCAGCAGCTGGACTGAACAGTGGGGCACAGATACGCAGTATTTT
NA	TRBD2	TRBV4-2	TRBJ2-3	CASSREAGGGTDTQYF	TGTGCCAGCAGCCGAGAAGCGGGAGGGGGCACAGATACGCAGTATTTT
few	TRBD1	TRBV13	TRBJ2-7	CASSRTGWTYEQYF	TGTGCCAGCAGCCGGACAGGTTGGACCTACGAGCAGTACTTC
NA	TRBD1	TRBV2	TRBJ1-2	CASSEQGDGYGYTF	TGTGCCAGCAGTGAACAGGGGGATGGCTATGGCTACACCTTC
NA	TRBD1	TRBV20-1	TRBJ2-1	CSARVTGTGIYNEQFF	TGCAGTGCTAGAGTAACGGGGACAGGGATCTACAATGAGCAGTTCTTC
NA	TRBD2	TRBV20-1	TRBJ2-7	CSAPLGGRGEQYF	TGCAGTGCTCCCCTGGGCGGGAGAGGCGAGCAGTACTTC